The 9 T cell receptor beta chains presented below share a single source sample, sequenced in a study of blood T cells in healthy people across ages. Through a sample-barcoded 5' primer and a J-beta primer mix, a second PCR was run for roughly 6 to 12 cycles. TCRdb passed the 5' RACE reads through MiXCR, listing each CDR3 protein once. The data contain hundreds of thousands of distinct CDR3 sequences, 40% to 50% of them singletons. Sequencing used blood. Receptors originate from a man older than 75 in good health.

As concerns this clonotype: Being one base from a much bigger clone, this may be a read error. The chain is built from TRBV4-1 and TRBJ2-1; perhaps D is TRBD1 or TRBD2 (5 bases each). There are 15 residues in the CDR3. The V end lost 8 bases, the J end lost 2 bases, and 16 bases lay between the germline ends. Germline-derived CDR1 and CDR2 are MGHRA and YSYEKL. The CDR3 DNA reads as TGCGCCAGCGGCCCGACCGGGACCACCTACAATGAGCAGTTCTTC. Translating it yields CASGPTGTTYNEQFF.

The chain has TRBV20-1 and TRBJ1-2, with TRBD1 matching 10 bases. There are 14 residues in the CDR3. Trimming removed 3 bases from V and 6 bases from J; junction bases left unmatched: 7. CDR1 is DFQATT and CDR2 is SNEGSKA in the germline V gene (reference sequence). The CDR3, as DNA: TGCAGTGCTAGTCTCACAGGACAGGGGGATGGCTACACCTTC. Encoded protein: CSASLTGQGDGYTF.

About this clonotype itself: Possible read error: a much larger clone is one base away. The chain is built from TRBV11-2 and TRBJ2-1; D uncertain. This CDR3 contains 14 residues. Germline values: CDR1 SGHAT, CDR2 FQNNGV. Here the CDR3 DNA reads TGTGCCAGCAGCTTAGCACGTTCCTACAGTGAGCAGTTCTTC. Amino acid sequence: CASSLARSYSEQFF.

This clonotype has ten or more counts. This sequence may be a read error, since a much larger clone differs from it by one base. The J gene is TRBJ2-5, the V gene TRBV29-1, with TRBD2 matching 10 bases. After removal of 0 bases from V and 11 bases from J, the junction contained 3 bases not matched to a gene. CDR1 and CDR2 (germline): SQVTM, ANQGSEA. The CDR3 contains 12 residues. CDR3 region: CSVEELAGEQYF. The CDR3 DNA sequence: TGCAGCGTTGAAGAGCTAGCGGGGGAGCAGTACTTC.

The DNA of the CDR3 is TGTGCCAGCAGTGCTGGATCTTCTGGAAACACCATATATTTT. Translating it yields CASSAGSSGNTIYF. The rearrangement uses TRBV2 and TRBJ1-3; D is unclear. Per the germline V gene, CDR1 is SNHLY and CDR2 is FYNNEI. The CDR3 consists of 14 residues. With 4 bases removed from V and 1 base from J, the gap between germline ends came to 8 bases.

A single count supports this clonotype. The chain joins TRBV12-5 to TRBJ2-7; maybe TRBD2 (5 bases). V dropped 0 bases and J dropped 0 bases, with 9 bases sitting between them. Germline V gene sequence: CDR1 LGHNT, CDR2 FRNRAP. The CDR3 loop spans 15 amino acids. In DNA form, the CDR3 reads TGTGCTAGTGGTTTGGTAGGTGGGAGCTCCTACGAGCAGTACTTC. This codes for CASGLVGGSSYEQYF.

J is TRBJ1-5 and V is TRBV27; 7 bases agree with TRBD1. CDR1 and CDR2 from the germline V gene are MNHEY and SMNVEV (reference sequence). Germline trimming cut 5 bases from V and 2 bases from J; bases unmatched to any gene: 12. This CDR3 comprises 17 residues. CDR3 bases: TGTGCCAGCAGTCGACAGGGATCCGGATGGCGCAATCAGCCCCAGCATTTT. Protein product: CASSRQGSGWRNQPQHF.

J is TRBJ1-5 and V is TRBV6-2 or TRBV6-3, with D perhaps matching TRBD1 (5 bases). The CDR3 is 13 residues long. Germline V gene data show CDR1 as MNHEY and CDR2 as SVGEGT. V was trimmed by 8 bases and J by 6 bases, leaving 14 bases between them. The CDR3 nucleotides are TGTGCCAGCGGAGAACTAAGGGGTCAGCCCCAGCATTTT. It is translated as CASGELRGQPQHF.

This clonotype has a handful of counts. V and J are TRBV2 and TRBJ2-7; D is possibly TRBD1 or TRBD2 (5 bases each). Gene TRBJ2-4 matches the end of the DNA better, so the J call may be wrong. The CDR3 length is 15 residues. Germline loops: CDR1 SNHLY, CDR2 FYNNEI. The chain's CDR3 is CASSELGTEKNIQYF. The CDR3 coding sequence is TGTGCCAGCAGTGAATTGGGGACGGAAAAAAACATTCAGTACTTC.